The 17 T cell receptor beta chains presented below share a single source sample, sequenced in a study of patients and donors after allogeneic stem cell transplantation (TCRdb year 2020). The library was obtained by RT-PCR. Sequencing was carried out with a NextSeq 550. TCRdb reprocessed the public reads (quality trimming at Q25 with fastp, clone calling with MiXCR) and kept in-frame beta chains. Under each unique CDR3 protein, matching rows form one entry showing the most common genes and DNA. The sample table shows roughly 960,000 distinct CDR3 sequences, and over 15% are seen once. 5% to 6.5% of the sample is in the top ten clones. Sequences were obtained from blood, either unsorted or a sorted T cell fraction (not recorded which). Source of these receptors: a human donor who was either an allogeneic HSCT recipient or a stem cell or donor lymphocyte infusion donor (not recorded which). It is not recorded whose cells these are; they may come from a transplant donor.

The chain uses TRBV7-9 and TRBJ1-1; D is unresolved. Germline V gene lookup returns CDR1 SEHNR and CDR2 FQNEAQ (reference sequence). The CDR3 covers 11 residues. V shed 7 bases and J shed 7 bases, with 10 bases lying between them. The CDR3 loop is CASKLGIEAFF. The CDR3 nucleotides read TGTGCCAGCAAATTGGGGATTGAAGCTTTCTTT.

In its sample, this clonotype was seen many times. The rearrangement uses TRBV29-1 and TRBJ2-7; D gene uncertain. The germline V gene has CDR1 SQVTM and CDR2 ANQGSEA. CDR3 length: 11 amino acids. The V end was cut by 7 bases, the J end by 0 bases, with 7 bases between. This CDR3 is CSGWISYEQYF. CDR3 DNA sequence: TGCAGCGGATGGATCTCCTACGAGCAGTACTTC.

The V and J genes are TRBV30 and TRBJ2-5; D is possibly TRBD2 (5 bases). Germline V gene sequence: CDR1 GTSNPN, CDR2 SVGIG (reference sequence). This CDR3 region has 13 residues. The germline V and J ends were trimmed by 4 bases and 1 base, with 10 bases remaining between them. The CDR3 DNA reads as TGTGCCTGGAATCCGGGGTTCCAAGAGACCCAGTACTTC. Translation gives CAWNPGFQETQYF. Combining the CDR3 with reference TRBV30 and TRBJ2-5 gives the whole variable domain SQTIHQWPATLVQPVGSPLSLECTVEGTSNPNLYWYRQAAGRGLQLLFYSVGIGQISSEVPQNLSASRPQDRQFILSSKKLLLSDSGFYLCAWNPGFQETQYFGPGTRLLVL.

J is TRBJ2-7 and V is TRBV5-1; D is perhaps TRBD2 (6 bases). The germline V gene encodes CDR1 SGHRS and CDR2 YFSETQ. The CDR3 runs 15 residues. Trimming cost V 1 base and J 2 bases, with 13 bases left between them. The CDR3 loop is CASSLSLRGTYEQYF. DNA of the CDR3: TGCGCCAGCAGCTTGTCCTTGCGGGGAACCTACGAGCAGTACTTC.

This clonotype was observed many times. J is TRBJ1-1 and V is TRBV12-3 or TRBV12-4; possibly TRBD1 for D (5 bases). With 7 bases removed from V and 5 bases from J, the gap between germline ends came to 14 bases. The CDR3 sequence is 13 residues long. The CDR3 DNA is TGTGCCAGCAATCCCACAGGACGAACTGAAGCTTTCTTT. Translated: CASNPTGRTEAFF.

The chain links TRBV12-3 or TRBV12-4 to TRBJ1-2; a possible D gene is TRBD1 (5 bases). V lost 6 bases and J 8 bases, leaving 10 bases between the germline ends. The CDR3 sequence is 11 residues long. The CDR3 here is CASRPRGGYTF. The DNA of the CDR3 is TGTGCCAGCAGACCAAGGGGCGGCTACACCTTC.

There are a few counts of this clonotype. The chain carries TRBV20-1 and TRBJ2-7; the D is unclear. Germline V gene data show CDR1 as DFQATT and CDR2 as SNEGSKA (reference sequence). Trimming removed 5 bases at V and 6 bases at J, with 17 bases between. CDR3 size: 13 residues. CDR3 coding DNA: TGCAGTGCTCGATACCCCCTTGGCGGCGAGCAGTACTTC. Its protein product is CSARYPLGGEQYF.

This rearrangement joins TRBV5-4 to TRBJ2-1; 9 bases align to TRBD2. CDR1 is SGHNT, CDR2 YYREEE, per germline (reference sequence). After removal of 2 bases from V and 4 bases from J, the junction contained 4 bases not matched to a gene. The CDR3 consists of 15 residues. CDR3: CASSFGTSRYNEQFF. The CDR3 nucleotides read TGTGCCAGCAGCTTCGGGACTAGCCGATACAATGAGCAGTTCTTC.

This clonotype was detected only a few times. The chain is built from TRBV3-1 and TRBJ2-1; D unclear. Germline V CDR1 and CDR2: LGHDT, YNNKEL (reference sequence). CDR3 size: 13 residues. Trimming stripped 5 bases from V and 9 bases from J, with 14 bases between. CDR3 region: CASSWTAPIEQFF. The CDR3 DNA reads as TGTGCCAGCAGCTGGACGGCCCCCATTGAGCAGTTCTTC.

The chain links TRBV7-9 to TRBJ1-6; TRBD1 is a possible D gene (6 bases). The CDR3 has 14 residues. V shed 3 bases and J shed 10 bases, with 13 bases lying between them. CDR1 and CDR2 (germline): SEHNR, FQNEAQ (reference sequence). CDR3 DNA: TGTGCCAGCAGCTTTCGACCAGGGGAATCACCCCTCCACTTT. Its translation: CASSFRPGESPLHF.

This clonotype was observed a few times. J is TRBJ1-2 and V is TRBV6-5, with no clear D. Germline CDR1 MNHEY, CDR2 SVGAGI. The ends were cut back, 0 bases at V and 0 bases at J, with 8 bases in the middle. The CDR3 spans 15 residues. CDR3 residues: CASSYSGGPNYGYTF. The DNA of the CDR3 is TGTGCCAGCAGTTACTCCGGAGGACCTAACTATGGCTACACCTTC.

This CDR3 reads CAITRTPNSGNTIYF. CDR3 DNA sequence: TGTGCCATCACTCGGACACCGAACTCTGGAAACACCATATATTTT. The chain recombines TRBV10-3 with TRBJ1-3, with D perhaps matching TRBD1 (5 bases). The germline V gene encodes CDR1 ENHRY and CDR2 SYGVKD. The V end was cut by 7 bases, the J end by 0 bases, with 13 bases between. The CDR3 contains 15 residues.

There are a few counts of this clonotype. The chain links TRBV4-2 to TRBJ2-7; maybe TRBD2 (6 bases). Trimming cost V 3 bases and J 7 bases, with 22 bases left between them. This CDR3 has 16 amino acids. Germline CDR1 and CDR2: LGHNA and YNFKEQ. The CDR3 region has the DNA TGTGCCAGCAGCCAGGTAGGGGCGGGAACCCAGGGTGAGCAGTACTTC. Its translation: CASSQVGAGTQGEQYF.

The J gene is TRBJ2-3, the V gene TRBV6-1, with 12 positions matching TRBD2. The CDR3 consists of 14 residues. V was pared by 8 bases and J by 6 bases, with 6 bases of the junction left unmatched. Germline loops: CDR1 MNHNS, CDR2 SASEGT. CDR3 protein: CASQLAGGDDTQYF. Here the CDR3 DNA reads TGTGCCAGCCAGCTAGCGGGGGGGGACGATACGCAGTATTTT.

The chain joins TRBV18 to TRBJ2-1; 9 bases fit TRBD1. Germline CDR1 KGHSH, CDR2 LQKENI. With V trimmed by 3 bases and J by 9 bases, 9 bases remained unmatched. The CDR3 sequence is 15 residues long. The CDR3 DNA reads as TGTGCCAGCTCACCCTCTTGGACAGGGGTGATTGAGCAGTTCTTC. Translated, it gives CASSPSWTGVIEQFF.

The CDR3 protein is CATRYRDRNTDTQYF. The CDR3 coding sequence is TGTGCCACCAGATACCGGGACCGTAACACAGATACGCAGTATTTT. The V and J genes are TRBV10-3 and TRBJ2-3, with D perhaps TRBD1 or TRBD2 (5 bases each). The CDR3 is made up of 15 amino acids. V was shortened by 10 bases and J by 2 bases, with 19 bases between the two germline ends. Looked up from germline, CDR1 is ENHRY and CDR2 is SYGVKD.

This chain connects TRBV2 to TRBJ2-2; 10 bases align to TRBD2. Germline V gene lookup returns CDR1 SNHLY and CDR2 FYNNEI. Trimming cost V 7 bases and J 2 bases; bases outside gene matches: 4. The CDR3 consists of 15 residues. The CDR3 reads CASNGLAENTGELFF. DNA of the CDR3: TGTGCCAGCAACGGACTAGCGGAAAACACCGGGGAGCTGTTTTTT.